The 32 T cell receptor beta chains below all came from one sample that was sequenced in a study of tumor-infiltrating lymphocytes in primary liver carcinoma. DNA and RNA were both co-extracted from around 20-30 mg of bulk tissue that had not been sorted. TCR beta cDNA was prepared out of approximately 500 ng total RNA by means of a constant-region primer. Slightly modified ARM-PCR served as the procedure for the TCR beta libraries. These libraries came from three rounds of nested multiplex PCR. TRBV1-TRBV30 forward and Cbeta reverse primers drove the first two approximately 11-cycle rounds. TCRdb reprocessed the multiplex PCR reads via MiXCR and lists one record per CDR3 protein. The sample includes around 56,000 distinct CDR3 sequences, over 65% seen only once; the top ten take roughly 60%. The sample consisted of liver tumor tissue from sampling region 2. The subset is: tumor region T2, inferior pole. These TCRs come from a man aged 35 to 55 with primary liver carcinoma and hepatitis B virus infection.

This clonotype was counted only a few times. One end of the junction is discordant with germline, which a read error may explain. The rearrangement uses TRBV5-1 and TRBJ2-3; D unclear. There are 16 residues in the CDR3. The germline V gene encodes CDR1 SGHRS and CDR2 YFSETQ. CDR3 sequence reads: CPSSLNGRASTDTQYF. As DNA, the CDR3 is TGCCCCAGCAGCTTGAACGGCCGTGCTAGCACAGATACGCAGTATTTT.

Ten or more counts support this clonotype. The chain recombines TRBV4-2 with TRBJ1-1; D may be TRBD1 (6 bases). Germline V gives CDR1 LGHNA, CDR2 YNFKEQ. CDR3 length equals 15 residues. V was shortened by 1 base and J by 0 bases, with 9 bases between the two germline ends. The CDR3 nucleotides read TGTGCCAGCAGCCAAGGCGGGGACATGAACACTGAAGCTTTCTTT. Encoded protein: CASSQGGDMNTEAFF.

The V call is TRBV19, the J call TRBJ2-3, with D possibly TRBD1 on 6 matching bases. This CDR3 has 14 amino acids. Germline V gives CDR1 LNHDA, CDR2 SQIVND (reference sequence). The germline V and J ends were trimmed by 3 bases and 11 bases, with 18 bases remaining between them. The CDR3 coding sequence is TGTGCCAGTAGTATTATCGGGGACACATATAAGCAGTATTTT. Translating gives CASSIIGDTYKQYF.

Regarding this clonotype: Germline and junction disagree at one end, which may indicate a read error. The chain links TRBV4-1 to TRBJ2-3; 9 bases fit TRBD2. Per the germline V gene, CDR1 is MGHRA and CDR2 is YSYEKL. CDR3 size: 16 residues. The CDR3 loop reads CTSSQDAGGPGDTHYF. In DNA form, the CDR3 reads TGCACCAGCAGCCAAGATGCGGGAGGGCCGGGAGATACGCATTATTTT.

Ten or more counts support this clonotype. The chain employs TRBV6-2 or TRBV6-3 and TRBJ1-4, with D maybe TRBD1 (5 bases). V shed 6 bases and J shed 7 bases, with 15 bases lying between them. Germline V CDR1 and CDR2: MNHEY, SVGEGT. The CDR3 is 14 residues long. CDR3 in amino acids: CASRSGTEAEKLFF. For the CDR3, the DNA is TGTGCCAGCAGATCCGGGACCGAGGCTGAAAAACTGTTTTTT.

On this clonotype itself: At one of its ends the junction is not consistent with the germline gene, which may arise from a read error. V is TRBV11-2 and J is TRBJ2-1, with 10 bases fitting TRBD2. Germline CDR1 SGHAT, CDR2 FQNNGV. This CDR3 region has 15 residues. CDR3 amino acids: CASGTQREGLGEHFF. The CDR3 bases are TGTGCCAGCGGCACCCAGCGGGAGGGATTGGGTGAGCACTTCTTC.

Notes on this clonotype: A read error may produce the germline difference seen at one junction end. The CDR3 DNA reads TGTGCCAGCAGCTCCTTGGGCTGGCGGGACTACAATGAGCAGCTCTTC. Encoded protein: CASSSLGWRDYNEQLF. The gene calls are TRBV7-9 and TRBJ2-1, with 7 nucleotides matching TRBD2. The germline CDR1 and CDR2 sequences are SEHNR and FQNEAQ (reference sequence). The CDR3 has 16 amino acids. Complete variable domain (other parts from reference TRBV7-9 and TRBJ2-1): DTGVSQNPRHKITKRGQNVTFRCDPISEHNRLYWYRQTLGQGPEFLTYFQNEAQLEKSRLLSDRFSAERPKGSFSTLEIQRTEQGDSAMYLCASSSLGWRDYNEQLFGPGTRLTVL.

Of note for this clonotype: One end of the junction fails to match germline, which may point to a read error. This rearrangement joins TRBV18 to TRBJ1-1; D unclear. The germline V gene has CDR1 KGHSH and CDR2 LQKENI. CDR3 length equals 12 residues. Here the CDR3 reads CVSSPMNTEAFF. CDR3 sequence (DNA): TGTGTCAGCTCACCCATGAACACTGAAGCTTTCTTT.

A note on this clonotype: Because it lacks the conserved phenylalanine or tryptophan at the end, this CDR3 is likely a read error. The chain is built from TRBV6-2 or TRBV6-3 and TRBJ1-1; D unclear. V was pared by 6 bases and J by 1 base, with 6 bases between. The CDR3 totals 12 residues. Germline assignment: CDR1 MNHEY and CDR2 SVGEGT. The CDR3 region has the DNA TGTGCCAGCAGGGGTGGGAACACTGAAGCTTTCTAT. As protein: CASRGGNTEAFY.

On this clonotype: One base away lies a much larger clone, so this may be a sequencing read error. Written as DNA, the CDR3 is TGTGCCAGCAGTGGTGTGGGGGCGCCCGGGGAGCTGTTTTTT. Translated: CASSGVGAPGELFF. V usage is TRBV2 and J usage is TRBJ2-2; D perhaps matches TRBD1 (6 bases). The CDR3 is 14 amino acids. Between the trimmed V and J ends, which lost 4 bases and 6 bases, there was a span of 12 bases. In germline, CDR1 is SNHLY, CDR2 FYNNEI.

Comment on this clonotype: Given the absence of the conserved phenylalanine or tryptophan at the CDR3 end, a read error is likely. No DNA is shown, since the ends of the CDR3 on it are uncertain; the CDR3 is the one TCRdb lists. CDR3 region: CASSFAGSNTRELLS. The chain carries TRBV11-2 and TRBJ2-2; the table's D call, TRBD2, has no DNA check behind it. Germline assignment: CDR1 SGHAT and CDR2 FQNNGV. The CDR3 totals 15 residues, both ends included.

This clonotype was found once. One junction end does not reproduce the germline sequence, and a read error may be involved. The V gene is TRBV11-2, the J gene TRBJ1-1, with 7 bases lining up with TRBD1. Looked up from germline, CDR1 is SGHAT and CDR2 is FQNNGV. CDR3 length: 16 residues. This chain's CDR3 is CASSSSRGLVNSEGFF. DNA for the CDR3: TGTGCCAGCAGCTCATCCAGGGGGTTGGTGAACAGTGAAGGTTTCTTT.

About this clonotype: Sequence at one end of the junction differs from germline and may be a read error. DNA for the CDR3: TGTGCCAGCAGCTTAATACAGAACACTGAAGCTCTCTTT. It is translated as CASSLIQNTEALF. V is TRBV5-4 and J is TRBJ1-1, with D unclear. CDR1 SGHNT and CDR2 YYREEE come from the germline V gene (reference sequence). This CDR3 region has 13 residues.

The V gene is TRBV2, the J gene TRBJ2-7; tentative D call: TRBD1 (6 bases). There are 15 residues in the CDR3. Germline CDR1 SNHLY, CDR2 FYNNEI. The CDR3 sequence: CVSIENRAVSYEQYF. CDR3 nucleotides: TGTGTCAGTATTGAGAACAGGGCGGTCTCCTACGAGCAGTACTTC.

On this clonotype: An end of the junction differs from the germline gene, which may be a read error. This chain uses TRBV5-5 with TRBJ2-3, with D possibly TRBD2 on 7 matching bases. The CDR3 loop spans 15 amino acids. Germline V gene data show CDR1 as SGHKS and CDR2 as YYEKEE (reference sequence). The DNA of the CDR3 is TGTGCCAGCAGCTTGACCGGGGGGCACCCAGATGCGCAGTATTTT. Protein product: CASSLTGGHPDAQYF.

The chain is built from TRBV28 and TRBJ2-1, with D maybe TRBD1 (6 bases). The CDR3 has 17 residues. Trimming took off 9 bases at V and 9 bases at J, with 30 bases between the two ends. CDR1 is MDHEN, CDR2 SYDVKM, per germline. The CDR3, as DNA: TGTGCCAGTTTCAGGGGCAAGGCTAGAGGGTATCATCGTGAGCAGTTCTTC. It translates to CASFRGKARGYHREQFF.

The rearrangement links TRBV6-5 to TRBJ2-2; D remains ambiguous. The CDR3 covers 13 residues. Germline CDR1 is MNHEY and CDR2 is SVGAGI. The V end lost 4 bases, the J end lost 12 bases, and 15 bases lay between the germline ends. Here the CDR3 reads CASSSRTTWKLFF. CDR3 DNA: TGTGCCAGCAGTTCCCGTACAACCTGGAAGCTGTTTTTT.

To note about this clonotype: Just one base apart from a much larger clone, this may be a read error. The rearrangement links TRBV5-1 to TRBJ1-1; 9 bases line up with TRBD1. This CDR3 comprises 15 residues. The germline V gene encodes CDR1 SGHRS and CDR2 YFSETQ. CDR3 coding DNA: TGCACCAGCAGCACCGGACAGGGGAAGAATACTGAAGCTTTATTT. Translating it yields CTSSTGQGKNTEALF.

Concerning this clonotype itself: A read error may produce the germline difference seen at one junction end. The genes are TRBV7-8 and TRBJ2-1; a possible D gene is TRBD2 (5 bases). The V gene's germline CDR1 is SGHVS and CDR2 FQNEAQ. The CDR3 runs 14 residues. CDR3 loop: CASSTEALLDEQFF. CDR3 DNA sequence: TGTGCCAGCAGCACCGAGGCACTACTAGATGAACAGTTCTTC. The full variable domain, in which reference TRBV7-8 and TRBJ2-1 provide the parts outside the CDR3, is GAGVSQSPRYKVAKRGQDVALRCDPISGHVSLFWYQQALGQGPEFLTYFQNEAQLDKSGLPSDRFFAERPEGSVSTLKIQRTQQEDSAVYLCASSTEALLDEQFFGPGTRLTVL.

CDR3 sequence (DNA): TGCGCCAGCAGTCGAGGACTAGCGGGATTATACGAGCAGTACTTC. Translated: CASSRGLAGLYEQYF. The V gene is TRBV4-3, the J gene TRBJ2-7; 12 nucleotides align to TRBD2. The CDR3 runs to 15 residues. The germline V gene encodes CDR1 LGHNA and CDR2 YSLEER. The J segment lost 4 bases and the V segment lost 6 bases, leaving 7 bases of the junction unmatched.

Turning to this clonotype: A much larger clonotype is one base distant, so this may be a read error. The V and J genes are TRBV5-1 and TRBJ1-1, with D tentatively TRBD1 (6 bases). V gave up 5 bases and J gave up 6 bases, with 17 bases separating them. In germline, CDR1 is SGHRS, CDR2 YFSETQ. The CDR3 contains 14 residues. CDR3 protein: CASRVGGQSAEAFF. The CDR3 DNA sequence: TGCGCCAGCAGGGTAGGGGGGCAATCGGCTGAAGCTTTCTTT.

In the case of this clonotype: Mismatch with germline at one junction end may stem from a read error. The J gene is TRBJ1-1, the V gene TRBV6-1, with unresolved D. This CDR3 spans 14 amino acids. CDR1 is MNHNS, CDR2 SASEGT, per germline. CDR3 DNA: TGTGCCAGTCGAAGACATTGGGCTGTGACTGGAGCTTTCTTT. Amino acids: CASRRHWAVTGAFF.

This clonotype was detected only once. The CDR3, as DNA: TGTGCCAGCAGATACAACGGAAATACAGATACGCAGTATTTT. As protein: CASRYNGNTDTQYF. The chain uses TRBV6-6 and TRBJ2-3; D not resolved. This CDR3 is built from 14 residues. Trimming stripped 6 bases from V and 3 bases from J, with 13 bases between. Germline V CDR1 and CDR2: MNHNY, SVGAGI (reference sequence).

Remarks on this clonotype: The germline gene is not matched at one end of the junction; a read error may be the cause. The V call is TRBV6-2 or TRBV6-3, the J call TRBJ2-7; TRBD2 matches at 13 bases. This CDR3 has 13 amino acids. In germline, CDR1 is MNHEY, CDR2 SVGEGT. As DNA, the CDR3 is TGTGCCACCCGGACTAGCGGGAGATACGAGCGGTACTTC. This sequence encodes CATRTSGRYERYF.

For this clonotype: At one end the junction does not follow the germline gene, possibly because of a read error. The V gene is TRBV6-1, the J gene TRBJ2-7; tentatively, D is TRBD2 (7 bases). Germline CDR1 reads MNHNS; CDR2 reads SASEGT. The CDR3 runs to 14 residues. The CDR3 DNA reads as TGCTCCACGGATAAAGACTCGGGGGGCAACGAGCAGTACTTC. Its translation: CSTDKDSGGNEQYF.

The chain uses TRBV7-8 and TRBJ2-3; D is undetermined. V lost 5 bases to trimming and J lost 4 bases, with 13 bases between them. CDR1 SGHVS and CDR2 FQNEAQ come from the germline V gene. The CDR3 loop spans 14 amino acids. For the CDR3, the DNA is TGTGCCAGCAGCCCTGCCAGGTGGGCAGATACGCAGTATTTT. Its translation: CASSPARWADTQYF.

Concerning this clonotype itself: Germline and junction disagree at one end, which may indicate a read error. The chain links TRBV10-3 to TRBJ2-3; TRBD2 agrees at 9 bases. The CDR3 covers 16 residues. Germline V gene data show CDR1 as ENHRY and CDR2 as SYGVKD. The CDR3 loop reads CAIRHASGASTDTQYF. In DNA, the CDR3 is TGTGCCATCAGGCACGCTAGCGGGGCTAGCACGGATACGCAGTATTTT.

This chain connects TRBV13 to TRBJ1-1; the match to TRBD1 covers 7 bases. The CDR3 sequence is 13 residues long. The V gene's germline CDR1 is PRHDT and CDR2 FYEKMQ (reference sequence). With V trimmed by 1 base and J by 14 bases, 10 bases remained unmatched. CDR3 in DNA: TGTGCCAGCAGCTTAGCGACAGGGACTGACGCCTTCTTT. As protein: CASSLATGTDAFF.

In regard to this clonotype: With a much larger clone just one base away, this may be a read error. V is TRBV30 and J is TRBJ1-2, with D perhaps TRBD1 (5 bases). V shed 1 base and J shed 5 bases, with 20 bases lying between them. The germline gives CDR1 GTSNPN, CDR2 SVGIG (reference sequence). This CDR3 has 16 residues. CDR3 coding DNA: TGTGCCTGGAGTGAGCGGAGCCGGGACGGATATTATGGCTACACCTTC. Translated, it gives CAWSERSRDGYYGYTF.

Details on this clonotype: Possible read error: a much larger clone is one base away. V is TRBV7-9 and J is TRBJ2-2; D may be TRBD1 (6 bases). V was trimmed by 6 bases and J by 0 bases, leaving 11 bases between them. There are 15 residues in the CDR3. Germline-derived CDR1 and CDR2 are SEHNR and FQNEAQ (reference sequence). The CDR3 loop reads CASSNTGSNTGELFF. CDR3 DNA sequence: TGTGCCAGCAGTAACACAGGGTCGAACACCGGGGAGCTGTTTTTT.

This sequence joins TRBV6-2 or TRBV6-3 and TRBJ2-3, with 8 bases that match TRBD2. Germline lookup yields CDR1 MNHEY and CDR2 SVGEGT. The CDR3 length is 14 residues. The junction had 6 bases not matched to a gene; V was cut back by 6 bases and J by 4 bases. CDR3: CASSYEREPDTQYF. DNA of the CDR3: TGTGCCAGCAGCTACGAGCGGGAGCCAGATACGCAGTATTTT.

There are many counts of this clonotype. CDR3 sequence reads: CASSDTSGADTQYF. CDR3 DNA sequence: TGTGCCAGCAGTGACACTAGCGGTGCAGATACGCAGTATTTT. This chain links TRBV6-1 with TRBJ2-3; TRBD2 agrees at 8 bases. The CDR3 is 14 amino acids. V dropped 3 bases and J dropped 4; count of bases not matched to a gene: 3. CDR1 and CDR2 (germline): MNHNS, SASEGT.